This T cell receptor beta chain was recovered during a study of type 1 regulatory T cells. Turning to the study itself: An in vitro protocol generated T-allo10, a Tr1-enriched, alloantigen-specific CD4 T cell product. Study findings and constraints: Tr1 cells had a more restricted TCR repertoire than non-Tr1 cells.

Note on this clonotype: Its specificity is unknown.

Each CDR3 protein is one row after TCRdb ran MiXCR on the reads. The sample contains fewer than 75,000 distinct CDR3 sequences, more than 45% of which appear only once. Between the trimmed V and J ends, which lost 5 bases and 3 bases, there was a span of 13 bases. Germline V gene data show CDR1 as MDHEN and CDR2 as SYDVKM. This CDR3 comprises 14 residues. The chain combines TRBV28 with TRBJ1-2; no clear D. The clonotype comes from a human donor in good health. The sequencing sample was made of cultured non-Tr1 T cells, either the whole culture or a sorted T cell fraction (not recorded which). CDR3 loop: CASSVGQFYYGYTF. The CDR3 DNA is TGTGCCAGCAGTGTTGGGCAGTTTTACTATGGCTACACCTTC.